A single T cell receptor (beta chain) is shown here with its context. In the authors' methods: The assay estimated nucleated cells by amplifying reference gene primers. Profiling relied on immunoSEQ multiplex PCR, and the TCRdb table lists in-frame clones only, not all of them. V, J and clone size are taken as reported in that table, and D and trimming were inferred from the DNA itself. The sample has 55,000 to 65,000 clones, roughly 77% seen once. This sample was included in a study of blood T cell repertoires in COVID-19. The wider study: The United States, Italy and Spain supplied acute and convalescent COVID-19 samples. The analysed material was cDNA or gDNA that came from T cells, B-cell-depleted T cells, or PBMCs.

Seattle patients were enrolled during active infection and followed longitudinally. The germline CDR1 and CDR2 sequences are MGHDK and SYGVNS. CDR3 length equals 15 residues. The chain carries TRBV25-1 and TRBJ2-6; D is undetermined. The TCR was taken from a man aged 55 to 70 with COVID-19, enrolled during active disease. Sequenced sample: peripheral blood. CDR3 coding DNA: TGTGCGTACACCTTTCGGAGCTCTGGGGCCAACGTCCTGACTTTC. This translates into CAYTFRSSGANVLTF. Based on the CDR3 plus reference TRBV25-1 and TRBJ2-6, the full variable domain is EADIYQTPRYLVIGTGKKITLECSQTMGHDKMYWYQQDPGMELHLIHYSYGVNSTEKGDLSSESTVSRIRTEHFPLTLESARPSHTSQYLCAYTFRSSGANVLTFGAGSRLTVL.